Sequencing of this T cell receptor (beta chain) was carried out in a study of cytomegalovirus exposure and HLA in healthy donors (dated by TCRdb to about 2017). Study-wide context: The roughly 650 repertoires of the first cohort and the roughly 120 validation repertoires were produced on the same platform, according to a later analysis. The study aimed to test whether cataloging public T cell receptors could reveal signatures of past pathogen exposure. Besides the first cohort of roughly 660 subjects, a separate validation cohort made up of around 120 different subjects was used. High-throughput TCR immunosequencing, statistical association of individual TCRs with disease status, and machine learning were combined to predict cytomegalovirus infection status. The investigation overall reported the following: A few of the identified cytomegalovirus-associated TCR beta chains were confirmed in vitro to be specific for cytomegalovirus antigens. The study listed 150 to 200 TCR beta chains as associated with cytomegalovirus. A later analysis found that TCRs clustered in the first cohort also tended to co-occur in the roughly 120 validation repertoires, with 94% of cluster scores above 0. While some public TCRs were present in many individuals, most TCR sequences turned up only very rarely across donors. Cytomegalovirus status was reported to be diagnosed by the classifier with high specificity and sensitivity in both the original and validation cohorts. The authors suggested that the approach could potentially be extended to other disease states and immunological phenotypes. The validation cohort had no HLA typing available for a later analysis, so co-occurrence within that cohort was assessed over all 120 or so repertoires.

V and J are truncated by 2 bases and 1 base respectively, leaving an intervening sequence of 5 bases. Looking up the germline V gene yields CDR1 MNHEY and CDR2 SVGAGI. The CDR3 covers 13 residues, taking in both the cysteine and the phenylalanine. The sequence is cut down to CDR3 DNA, 39 bases in frame from base 1. Worth noting for this clone: The antigen it binds to is not known. Per-nucleotide qualities are absent, and no much larger clonotype sits a single base away.

Receptors were amplified or captured by the immunoSEQ multiplex PCR assay. The study's processing was this. A statistical classification framework was developed to diagnose cytomegalovirus status using the catalog of TCR beta chain sequences. Here the immuneACCESS table is served through TCRdb, limited to in-frame sequences with V and J called. Missing clones are a known gap in these copies; in checked studies unresolved V genes cover under half, and the rest lacks a known reason. Clone size and the V and J calls come from that table; the DNA yielded D and trimming. This sample has about 110,000 clones in its table, and approximately 90% of those were observed once. The ten most abundant clones make up around 1.9% of the sample. Separate from the approximately 690-subject first cohort, the validation cohort of roughly 120 subjects was the group to which the donors belonged.

The sequencing input was PBMCs. This chain joins TRBV6-5 to TRBJ1-1; the D gene is not confidently resolved. This receptor was identified in a woman aged 18-29 years in good health and CMV-seropositive. The nucleotides are TGTGCCAGCAGTTACGGCCCGAACACTGAAGCTTTCTTT. Its translation reads: CASSYGPNTEAFF.